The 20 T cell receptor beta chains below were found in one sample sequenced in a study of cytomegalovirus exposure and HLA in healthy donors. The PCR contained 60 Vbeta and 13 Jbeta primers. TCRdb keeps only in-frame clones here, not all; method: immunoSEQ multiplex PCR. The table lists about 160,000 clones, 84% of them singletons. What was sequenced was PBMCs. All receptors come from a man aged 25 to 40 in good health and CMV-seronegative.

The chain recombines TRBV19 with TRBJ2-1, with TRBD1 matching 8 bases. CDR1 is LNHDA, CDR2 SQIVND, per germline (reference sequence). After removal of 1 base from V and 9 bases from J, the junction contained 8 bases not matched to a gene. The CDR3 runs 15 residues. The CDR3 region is CASSIVGWTGPEQFF. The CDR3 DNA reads TGTGCCAGTAGTATAGTGGGGTGGACAGGGCCTGAGCAGTTCTTC.

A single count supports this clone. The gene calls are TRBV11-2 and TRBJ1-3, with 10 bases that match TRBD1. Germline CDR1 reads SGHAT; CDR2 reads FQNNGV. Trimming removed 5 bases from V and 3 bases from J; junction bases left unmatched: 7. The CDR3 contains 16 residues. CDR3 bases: TGTGCCAGCAGCCCCATCCGGACAGGGGGTGGAAACACCATATATTTT. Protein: CASSPIRTGGGNTIYF.

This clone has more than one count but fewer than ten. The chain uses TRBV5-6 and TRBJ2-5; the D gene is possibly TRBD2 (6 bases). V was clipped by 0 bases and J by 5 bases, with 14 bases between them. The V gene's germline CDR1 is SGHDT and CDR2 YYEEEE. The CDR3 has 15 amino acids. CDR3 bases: TGTGCCAGCAGCTTGGCCTCAGGCGGGGCGGAGACCCAGTACTTC. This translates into CASSLASGGAETQYF.

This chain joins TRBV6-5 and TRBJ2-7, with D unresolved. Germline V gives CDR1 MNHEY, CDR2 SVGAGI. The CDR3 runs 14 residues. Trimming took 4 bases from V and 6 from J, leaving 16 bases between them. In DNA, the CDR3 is TGTGCCAGCAGTTCCCTTCGAGGCTCGGGCGAGCAGTACTTC. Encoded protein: CASSSLRGSGEQYF.

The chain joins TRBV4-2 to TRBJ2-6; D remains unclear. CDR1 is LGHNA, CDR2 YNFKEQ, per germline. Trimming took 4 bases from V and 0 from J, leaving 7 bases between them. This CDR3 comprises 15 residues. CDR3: CASSLYSSGANVLTF. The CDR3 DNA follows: TGTGCCAGCAGCCTCTACAGCTCTGGGGCCAACGTCCTGACTTTC.

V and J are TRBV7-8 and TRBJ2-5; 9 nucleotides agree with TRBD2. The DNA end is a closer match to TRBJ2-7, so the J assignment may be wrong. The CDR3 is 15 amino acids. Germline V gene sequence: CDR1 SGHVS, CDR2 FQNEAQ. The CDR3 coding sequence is TGTGCCAGCAGCTTAGCTGCGGGAGGGCCCTACGAGCAGTACTTC. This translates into CASSLAAGGPYEQYF.

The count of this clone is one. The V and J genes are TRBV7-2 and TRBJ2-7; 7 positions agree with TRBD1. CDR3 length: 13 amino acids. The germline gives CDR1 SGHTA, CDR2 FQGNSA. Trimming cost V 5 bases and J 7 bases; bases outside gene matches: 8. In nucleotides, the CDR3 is TGTGCCAGCAGCCGATCAGAGGACAGGGAGCAGTACTTC. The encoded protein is CASSRSEDREQYF.

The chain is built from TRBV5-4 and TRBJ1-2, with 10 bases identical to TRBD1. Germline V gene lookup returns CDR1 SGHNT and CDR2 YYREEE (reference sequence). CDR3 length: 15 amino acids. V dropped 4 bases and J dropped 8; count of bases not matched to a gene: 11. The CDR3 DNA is TGTGCCAGCAGCGCGGGGAGACAGGGGGCGTCGGGCTACACCTTC. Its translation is CASSAGRQGASGYTF.

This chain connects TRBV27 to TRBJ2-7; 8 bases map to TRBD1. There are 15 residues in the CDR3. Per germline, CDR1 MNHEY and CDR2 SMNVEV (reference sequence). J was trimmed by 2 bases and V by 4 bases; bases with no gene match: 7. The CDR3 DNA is TGTGCCAGCAGTTCCGGGACAGGTTTACCCTACGAGCAGTACTTC. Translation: CASSSGTGLPYEQYF.

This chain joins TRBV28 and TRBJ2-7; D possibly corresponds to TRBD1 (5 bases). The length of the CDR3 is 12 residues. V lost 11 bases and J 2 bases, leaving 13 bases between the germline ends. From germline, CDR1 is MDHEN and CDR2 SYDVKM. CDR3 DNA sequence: TGTGCCGTCGACAGATTCCCCTACGAGCAGTACTTC. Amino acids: CAVDRFPYEQYF.

The CDR3 spells CASSETASGSVDTQYF. CDR3 nucleotides: TGTGCCAGCAGTGAAACGGCTAGCGGGTCTGTAGATACGCAGTATTTT. The V call is TRBV6-4, the J call TRBJ2-3; TRBD2 matches at 8 bases. V shed 3 bases and J 5 bases; nucleotides not matched to a gene: 10. This CDR3 comprises 16 residues. Germline V gene data show CDR1 as MRHNA and CDR2 as SNTAGT.

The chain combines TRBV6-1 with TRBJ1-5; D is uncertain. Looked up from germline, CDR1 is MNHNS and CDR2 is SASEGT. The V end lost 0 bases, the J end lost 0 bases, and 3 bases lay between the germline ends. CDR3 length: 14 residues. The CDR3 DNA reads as TGTGCCAGCAGTGAAGCGGCTAGCAATCAGCCCCAGCATTTT. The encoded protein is CASSEAASNQPQHF.

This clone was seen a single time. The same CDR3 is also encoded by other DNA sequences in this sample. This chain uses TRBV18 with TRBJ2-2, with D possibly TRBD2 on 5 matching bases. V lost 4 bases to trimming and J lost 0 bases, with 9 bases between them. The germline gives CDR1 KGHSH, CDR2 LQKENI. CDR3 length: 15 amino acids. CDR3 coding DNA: TGTGCCAGCTCACGGGCACTAGCGAACACCGGGGAGCTGTTTTTT. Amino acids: CASSRALANTGELFF.

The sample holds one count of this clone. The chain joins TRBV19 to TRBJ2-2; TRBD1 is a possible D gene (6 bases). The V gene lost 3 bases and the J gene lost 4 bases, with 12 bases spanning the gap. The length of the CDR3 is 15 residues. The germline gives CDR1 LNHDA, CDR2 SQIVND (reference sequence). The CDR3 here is CASSMRTEGTGELFF. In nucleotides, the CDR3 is TGTGCCAGTAGTATGCGGACAGAGGGCACCGGGGAGCTGTTTTTT.

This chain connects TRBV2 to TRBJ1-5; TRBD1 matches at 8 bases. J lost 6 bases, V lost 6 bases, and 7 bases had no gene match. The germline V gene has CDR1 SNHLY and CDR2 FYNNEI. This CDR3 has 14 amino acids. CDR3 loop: CASRDQGASQPQHF. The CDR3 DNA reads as TGTGCCAGCAGAGACCAGGGGGCGAGTCAGCCCCAGCATTTT.

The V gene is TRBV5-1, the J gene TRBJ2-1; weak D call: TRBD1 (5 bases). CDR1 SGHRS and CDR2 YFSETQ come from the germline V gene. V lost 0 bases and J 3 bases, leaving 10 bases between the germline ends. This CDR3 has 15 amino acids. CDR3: CASSLATANYNEQFF. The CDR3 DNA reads TGCGCCAGCAGCTTGGCGACAGCGAACTACAATGAGCAGTTCTTC.

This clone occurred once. The CDR3 sequence is CASWDRSRTEAFF. In DNA, the CDR3 is TGTGCCAGTTGGGACAGGTCCCGCACTGAAGCTTTCTTT. This chain links TRBV19 with TRBJ1-1; 8 bases are shared with TRBD1. V was clipped by 8 bases and J by 4 bases; unmatched bases: 6. Germline lookup yields CDR1 LNHDA and CDR2 SQIVND (reference sequence). The CDR3 loop spans 13 amino acids.

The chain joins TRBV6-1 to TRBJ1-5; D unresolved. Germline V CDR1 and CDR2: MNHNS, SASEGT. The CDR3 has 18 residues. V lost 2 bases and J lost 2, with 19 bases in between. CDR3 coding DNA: TGTGCCAGCAGTGAAATTTTAAGAGACGGCGCGGGCAATCAGCCCCAGCATTTT. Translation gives CASSEILRDGAGNQPQHF.

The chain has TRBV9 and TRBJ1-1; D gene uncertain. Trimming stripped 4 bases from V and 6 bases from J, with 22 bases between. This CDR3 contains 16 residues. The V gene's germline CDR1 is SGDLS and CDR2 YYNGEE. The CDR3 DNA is TGTGCCAGCAGCAAAGGTTGGGCAAATTTCTCACCTGAAGCTTTCTTT. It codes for CASSKGWANFSPEAFF. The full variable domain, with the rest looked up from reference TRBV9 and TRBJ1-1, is DSGVTQTPKHLITATGQRVTLRCSPRSGDLSVYWYQQSLDQGLQFLIQYYNGEERAKGNILERFSAQQFPDLHSELNLSSLELGDSALYFCASSKGWANFSPEAFFGQGTRLTVV.

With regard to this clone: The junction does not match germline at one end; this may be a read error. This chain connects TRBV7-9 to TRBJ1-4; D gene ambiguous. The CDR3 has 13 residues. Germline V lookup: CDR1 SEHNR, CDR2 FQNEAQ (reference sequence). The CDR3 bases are TGTTCCAGCAGCTTAGGGCCCAATGAAAAACTGTTTTTT. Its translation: CSSSLGPNEKLFF.